A selection of T cell receptor beta chains follows, all from one sample in a study of tumor-infiltrating lymphocytes in primary liver carcinoma. TCRdb re-called the multiplex PCR reads through MiXCR, storing one row per CDR3 protein. The data show 65,000 to 80,000 distinct CDR3 sequences, more than 60% seen once. Material for sequencing was liver tumor tissue from sampling region 4. The receptors here all came from a man between 35 and 55 years old with primary liver carcinoma and hepatitis B virus infection. Each CDR3 is given with its conserved first and last residue. Fields, in order: D gene, clone size, J gene, V gene, CDR3 DNA, CDR3 protein. A D gene is named only where the DNA matches it firmly. Rows give clone size only sometimes, using once, few, many, or a class for an expanded clone.

. many TRBJ2-3 TRBV6-5 TGTGCCAGCAGCCAAGCAGGTTTTGGGACAGATACGCAGTATTTT CASSQAGFGTDTQYF
TRBD2 few TRBJ2-1 TRBV2 TGTGCCAGCACGAGCGGGAGTTTCGACAATGAGCAGTTCTTC CASTSGSFDNEQFF
TRBD2 many TRBJ2-7 TRBV13 TGTGCCAGCAGCTCCCATAGCGGGAGGTCCTACGAGCAGTACTTC CASSSHSGRSYEQYF
TRBD1 . TRBJ1-1 TRBV6-5 TGTGTCAGCAATCCGAGACAGGGAAACACTGAAGCTTTCTTT CVSNPRQGNTEAFF
. . TRBJ1-3 TRBV11-2 TGTGCCAGCAGCCCCCAGGGTGGGAGCACTATATATTTT CASSPQGGSTIYF
. . TRBJ1-2 TRBV11-2 TGTGCCTGCAGCTCGTCCGGCGGTGGGACCTATGGCTACACCTTC CACSSSGGGTYGYTF
. . TRBJ2-7 TRBV10-3 TGTACCATCAGTGAGTCGAACAATGAGCAGTACTTC CTISESNNEQYF
. many TRBJ1-1 TRBV11-3 TGTGCCAGCAGCTTAGCGGGAGGGAACACTGAAGCTTTCTTT CASSLAGGNTEAFF
. . TRBJ1-2 TRBV6-6 TGTGCTAGCATCCCCAGGGCGGGGGCTACGGGCTACACCTTC CASIPRAGATGYTF
. . TRBJ1-5 TRBV12-3/TRBV12-4 TGTGCCAGCACCCTTACCGGGGAAAGTCAGCCCCAACATTTT CASTLTGESQPQHF
. . TRBJ2-2 TRBV6-6 TGTGCCGGCAGTTTCCCGGGATACAAAGGGGGGGAGCTGTTTTTT CAGSFPGYKGGELFF
. . TRBJ1-1 TRBV7-8 TGTGCGAGCAGCTTAGGGGGGAGTGTGAACACTGAAGCTTTCTTT CASSLGGSVNTEAFF
. . TRBJ2-3 TRBV19 TGTGCCAGTAGTTCTCCAACCGGGACAGATACGCAGTATTTT CASSSPTGTDTQYF
TRBD1 . TRBJ2-7 TRBV14 TGTGCCAGCAGCCAAGACACGGGACAGGGGCGGTCGCAGTATTTC CASSQDTGQGRSQYF
. many TRBJ2-7 TRBV6-1 TGTGCCAGCAGCGAACAGGGGAGGGATGGAGAGCAGTACTTC CASSEQGRDGEQYF
TRBD1 many TRBJ2-2 TRBV12-5 TGTGCTAGTGGTTTGGCCCTGGCGGGACAGGGGGTTCGTACCGGGGAGCTGTTTTTT CASGLALAGQGVRTGELFF
. . TRBJ2-2 TRBV11-2 TGTGCCAGCCTCCCACAGGGAGTGTACACCTGGGAGTTGTTTTTT CASLPQGVYTWELFF
. many TRBJ1-1 TRBV6-1 TGTGCCGGAAGGACCGGGGGAAACACTGAAGCTTTCTTT CAGRTGGNTEAFF
. many TRBJ2-2 TRBV5-5 TGTGCCAGCAGCGCCACGAGGACCGGGGAGCTGTTTTTT CASSATRTGELFF
. few TRBJ1-1 TRBV28 TGTGCCAGCAACGAGAACATGGACACTGAAGCTTTCTTT CASNENMDTEAFF
. . TRBJ1-1 TRBV5-1 TGCGCCAGCATCTCGGACAGCATGAACACTGAAGCTTTCTTT CASISDSMNTEAFF
TRBD1 . TRBJ2-5 TRBV7-2 TGTGCCAGCAGCTTAGGTTGGACAGGAGAGACCCAGTACTTC CASSLGWTGETQYF
. . TRBJ1-1 TRBV6-6 TGTGCCAGGAGTTATAAGGGCATTGTAGACACTGAAGCTTTCTTT CARSYKGIVDTEAFF
. . TRBJ2-1 TRBV10-2 TGCGCCAGCAGTGGAACAAGCGACTACATTGAGCAGTTCTTC CASSGTSDYIEQFF
. once TRBJ2-7 TRBV12-3/TRBV12-4 TGTGCCAGCACCGAACCGGGACTGGCTTATTACGATCAGTATTTC CASTEPGLAYYDQYF
. once TRBJ2-2 TRBV11-2 TGTGCCACCAGCTTCAGACAGGCTTCAAACACCGGGGAGCTTTTTTTT CATSFRQASNTGELFF
. once TRBJ2-2 TRBV4-2 TGTACCAGCGGCCAAGTACTAGTTGAGACCGGGGAGCTGTTTTTT CTSGQVLVETGELFF
TRBD2 . TRBJ2-2 TRBV28 TGTGCCAGTAGTTTCGACCGAGCGGGAGCCCCGAACACCGGGAAGCTGTTTTTT CASSFDRAGAPNTGKLFF
. . TRBJ2-5 TRBV11-2 TGTGCCAGCAGCTTAGGGAATAGCGGCTCGTGGGAGACCCAGTACTTC CASSLGNSGSWETQYF
. . TRBJ2-5 TRBV11-2 TGTGCCAGCAGCTTAAGGCCCAGGGACGGGGAGGCCCAGTACTTT CASSLRPRDGEAQYF
. few TRBJ2-7 TRBV20-1 TGCAGTGCCCTGAGGGACAACTCCTACGAGCAGTACTTC CSALRDNSYEQYF
TRBD1 . TRBJ2-6 TRBV9 TGTGCCAGCAGCGCCGGGACAGAAAGCTCTGGGGCCAACGTCCTGACTTTC CASSAGTESSGANVLTF
TRBD2 . TRBJ2-1 TRBV7-9 TGTGCCAGGAGCTTATGGGGACTAGCGGGTTACAATGAGCAGTCCTTC CARSLWGLAGYNEQSF
TRBD2 . TRBJ2-7 TRBV19 TGTGCCAGTACACGGACTAGCTGGAGGGACTACGAGCAGTACTTC CASTRTSWRDYEQYF
TRBD1 . TRBJ1-1 TRBV12-3/TRBV12-4 TGTGCCAGCAGTCAGGGGGGCACTGAAGTTCTCTTT CASSQGGTEVLF
TRBD1 . TRBJ2-5 TRBV5-4 TGTGCCAGCAGCCCGGACAGGCAAGAGACCCAGTACTTT CASSPDRQETQYF
. . TRBJ1-1 TRBV11-2 TGTGCCGGCAGCCTACATACAGGGTGCGCTGAAGCTTTCTTT CAGSLHTGCAEAFF
. . TRBJ2-7 TRBV29-1 TGCGGCCCGTGCCTGAATTCGGGAGAGCAGTACTTC CGPCLNSGEQYF
TRBD2 large TRBJ2-5 TRBV11-1 TGTGCCAGCAGCGCGGGGGGACCTCAAGGGACCCAGTACTTC CASSAGGPQGTQYF
TRBD2 . TRBJ2-3 TRBV14 TGTGCCAGAAGCCAAGGGACTAGCGGGATATATACGCAGTATTTT CARSQGTSGIYTQYF
. once TRBJ2-2 TRBV6-5 TGTGCCAGGAGTTACGCAGTAGACGGTACCGGGGAGCTGTTTTTT CARSYAVDGTGELFF
. . TRBJ2-1 TRBV10-2 TGTACCAGCAGTGAGTCCGGTGTCGGGCACGGTGGGCAGTTCTTC CTSSESGVGHGGQFF
TRBD1 . TRBJ1-5 TRBV6-1 TGTGCCTGCAGGGACAGGGACAATCAGCCCCAACATTTT CACRDRDNQPQHF
. . TRBJ2-3 TRBV6-5 TGTACCAGCGGTTACGACGAGAGGACAGATACGCAGTATTTT CTSGYDERTDTQYF
TRBD2 . TRBJ2-1 TRBV6-1 TGTGCCAGCACCATGCTCGGACTAGCGGGAGATAATGAGCAGTTCTTC CASTMLGLAGDNEQFF
TRBD1 . TRBJ1-1 TRBV12-5 TGTGCTAGTCGTTTGGGACAGGGTGAAGCTTTCTTC CASRLGQGEAFF
. once TRBJ2-6 TRBV4-1 TGCGCCAGCAGCCAAAGTCCAGGAGCCACCGGGGCCGACGTCCTGACTTTC CASSQSPGATGADVLTF
TRBD2 . TRBJ2-7 TRBV12-3/TRBV12-4 TGTGCTAGCAGTTTATTTGCGGGAGGGCATCCCTACGAGCAGTACTTC CASSLFAGGHPYEQYF
. . TRBJ2-3 TRBV4-2 TGTGCCAGCTGCCAAGGGGAGAGGGTGAGAACATATACGCAGTATTTT CASCQGERVRTYTQYF
. . TRBJ2-1 TRBV19 TGTGCCAGTAGTCCCCAGGGGACCGGGAAGCAGTTCTTC CASSPQGTGKQFF
. many TRBJ2-1 TRBV5-1 TGCGCCAGCAGCTTGGCACGGGACTCCGGCTCCTACAATGAGCAGTTCTTC CASSLARDSGSYNEQFF
. . TRBJ2-7 TRBV10-3 TGTGCCACCAGTGAGTACCCCCTCCAGACCGGGAGAGGGAACTACGAGCAGTACTTC CATSEYPLQTGRGNYEQYF